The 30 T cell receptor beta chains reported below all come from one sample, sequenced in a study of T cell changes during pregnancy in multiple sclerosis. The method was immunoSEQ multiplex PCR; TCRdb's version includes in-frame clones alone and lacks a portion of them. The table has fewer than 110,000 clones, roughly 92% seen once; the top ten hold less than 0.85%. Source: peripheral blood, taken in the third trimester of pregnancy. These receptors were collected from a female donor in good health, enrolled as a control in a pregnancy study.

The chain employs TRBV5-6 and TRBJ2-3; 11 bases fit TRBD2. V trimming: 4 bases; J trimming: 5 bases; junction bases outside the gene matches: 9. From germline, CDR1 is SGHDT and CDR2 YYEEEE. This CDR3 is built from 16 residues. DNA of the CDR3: TGTGCCAGCAGCCTCCGACTAGCGGGATTAATAGATACGCAGTATTTT. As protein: CASSLRLAGLIDTQYF. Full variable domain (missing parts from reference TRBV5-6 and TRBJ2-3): DAGVTQSPTHLIKTRGQQVTLRCSPKSGHDTVSWYQQALGQGPQFIFQYYEEEERQRGNFPDRFSGHQFPNYSSELNVNALLLGDSALYLCASSLRLAGLIDTQYFGPGTRLTVL.

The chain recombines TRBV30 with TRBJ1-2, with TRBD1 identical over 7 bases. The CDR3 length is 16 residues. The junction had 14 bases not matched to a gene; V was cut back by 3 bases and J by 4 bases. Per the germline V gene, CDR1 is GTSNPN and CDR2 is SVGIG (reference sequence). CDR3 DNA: TGTGCCTGGAGAGTCCCCCGGGACAGACCTATCTATGGCTACACCTTC. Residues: CAWRVPRDRPIYGYTF.

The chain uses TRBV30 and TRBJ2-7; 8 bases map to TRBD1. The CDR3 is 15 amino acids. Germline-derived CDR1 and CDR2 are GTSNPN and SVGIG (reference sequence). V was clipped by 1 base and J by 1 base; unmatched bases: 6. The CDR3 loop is CAWSADRGTSYEQYF. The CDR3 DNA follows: TGTGCCTGGAGTGCCGACAGGGGAACTTCCTACGAGCAGTACTTC.

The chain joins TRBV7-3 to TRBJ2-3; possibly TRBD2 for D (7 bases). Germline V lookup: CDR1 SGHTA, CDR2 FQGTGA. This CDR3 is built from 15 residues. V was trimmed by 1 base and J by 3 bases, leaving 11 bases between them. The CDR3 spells CASSLIGGHTDTQYF. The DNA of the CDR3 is TGTGCCAGCAGCTTAATCGGGGGGCATACAGATACGCAGTATTTT. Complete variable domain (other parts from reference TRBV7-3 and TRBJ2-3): GAGVSQTPSNKVTEKGKYVELRCDPISGHTALYWYRQSLGQGPEFLIYFQGTGAADDSGLPNDRFFAVRPEGSVSTLKIQRTERGDSAVYLCASSLIGGHTDTQYFGPGTRLTVL.

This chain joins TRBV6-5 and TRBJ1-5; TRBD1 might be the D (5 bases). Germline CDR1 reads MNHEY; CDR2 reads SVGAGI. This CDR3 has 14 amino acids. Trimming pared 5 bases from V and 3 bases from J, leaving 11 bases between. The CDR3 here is CASSQGLNNQPQHF. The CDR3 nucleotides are TGTGCCAGCAGTCAGGGACTGAACAATCAGCCCCAGCATTTT.

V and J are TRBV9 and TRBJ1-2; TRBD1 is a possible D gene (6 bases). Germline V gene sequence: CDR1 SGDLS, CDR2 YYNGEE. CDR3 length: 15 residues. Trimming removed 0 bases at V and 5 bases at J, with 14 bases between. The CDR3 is CASSVVDRAGYGYTF. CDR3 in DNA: TGTGCCAGCAGCGTAGTGGACAGAGCTGGGTATGGCTACACCTTC.

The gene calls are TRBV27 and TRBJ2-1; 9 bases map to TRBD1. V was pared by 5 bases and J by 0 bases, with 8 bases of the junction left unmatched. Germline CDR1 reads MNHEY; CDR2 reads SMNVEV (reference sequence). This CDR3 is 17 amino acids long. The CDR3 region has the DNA TGTGCCAGCAGTCTGGGGACAGGGAGGAGCTCCTACAATGAGCAGTTCTTC. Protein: CASSLGTGRSSYNEQFF.

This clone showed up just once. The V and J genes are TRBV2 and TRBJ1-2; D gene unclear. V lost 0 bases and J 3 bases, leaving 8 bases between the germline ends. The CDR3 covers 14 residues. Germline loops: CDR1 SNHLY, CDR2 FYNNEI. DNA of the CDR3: TGTGCCAGCAGTGAAGCGAACATCGACTATGGCTACACCTTC. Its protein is CASSEANIDYGYTF.

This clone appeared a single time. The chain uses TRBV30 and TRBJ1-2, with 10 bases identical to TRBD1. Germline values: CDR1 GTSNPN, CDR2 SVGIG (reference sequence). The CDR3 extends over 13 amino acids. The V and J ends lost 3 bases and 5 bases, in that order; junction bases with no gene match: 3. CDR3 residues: CAWSRDRGYGYTF. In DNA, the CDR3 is TGTGCCTGGAGCCGGGACAGGGGATATGGCTACACCTTC.

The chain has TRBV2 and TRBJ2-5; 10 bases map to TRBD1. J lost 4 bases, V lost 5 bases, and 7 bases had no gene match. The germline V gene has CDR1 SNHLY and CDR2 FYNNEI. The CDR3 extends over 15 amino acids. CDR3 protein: CASSRQGAVAETQYF. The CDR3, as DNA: TGTGCCAGCAGTAGACAGGGGGCAGTTGCAGAGACCCAGTACTTC.

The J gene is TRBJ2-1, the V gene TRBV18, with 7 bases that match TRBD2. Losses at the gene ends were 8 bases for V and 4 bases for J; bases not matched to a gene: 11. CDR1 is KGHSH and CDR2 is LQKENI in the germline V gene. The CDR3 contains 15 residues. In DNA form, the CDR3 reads TGTGCCAGCGAGTTGGACGGGGGGATGTACAATGAGCAGTTCTTC. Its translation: CASELDGGMYNEQFF.

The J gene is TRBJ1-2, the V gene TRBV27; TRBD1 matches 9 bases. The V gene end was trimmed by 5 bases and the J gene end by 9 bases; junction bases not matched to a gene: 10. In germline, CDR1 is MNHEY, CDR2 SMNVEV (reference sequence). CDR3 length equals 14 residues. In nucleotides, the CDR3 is TGTGCCAGCAGTCCGACACCGGGACAGGGACGCTACACCTTC. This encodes CASSPTPGQGRYTF.

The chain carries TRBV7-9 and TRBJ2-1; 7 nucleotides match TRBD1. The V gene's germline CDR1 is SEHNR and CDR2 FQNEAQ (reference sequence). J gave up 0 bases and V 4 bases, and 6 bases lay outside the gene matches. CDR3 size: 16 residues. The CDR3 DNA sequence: TGTGCCAGCAGCTCACAGGGGCCGAGCTCCTACAATGAGCAGTTCTTC. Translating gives CASSSQGPSSYNEQFF.

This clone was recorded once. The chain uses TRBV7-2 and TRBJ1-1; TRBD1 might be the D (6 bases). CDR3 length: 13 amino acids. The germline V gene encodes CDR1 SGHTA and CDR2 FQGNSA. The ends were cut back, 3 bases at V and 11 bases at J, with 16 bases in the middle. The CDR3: CASSLDITGSAFF. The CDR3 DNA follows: TGTGCCAGCAGCTTGGATATCACAGGGTCGGCTTTCTTT.

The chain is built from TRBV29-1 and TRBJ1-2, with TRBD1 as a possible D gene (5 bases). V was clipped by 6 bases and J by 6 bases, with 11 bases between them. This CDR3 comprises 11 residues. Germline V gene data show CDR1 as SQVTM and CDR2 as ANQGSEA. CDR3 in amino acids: CSVRGGDGYTF. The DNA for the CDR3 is TGCAGCGTCCGGGGAGGGGATGGCTACACCTTC.

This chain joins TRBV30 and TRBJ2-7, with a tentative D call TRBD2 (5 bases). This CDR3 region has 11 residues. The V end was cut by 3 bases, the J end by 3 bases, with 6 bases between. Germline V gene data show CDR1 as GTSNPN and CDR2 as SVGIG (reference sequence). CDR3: CAWSRGYEQYF. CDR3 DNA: TGTGCCTGGAGCCGGGGCTACGAGCAGTACTTC. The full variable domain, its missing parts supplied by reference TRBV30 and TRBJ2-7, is SQTIHQWPATLVQPVGSPLSLECTVEGTSNPNLYWYRQAAGRGLQLLFYSVGIGQISSEVPQNLSASRPQDRQFILSSKKLLLSDSGFYLCAWSRGYEQYFGPGTRLTVT.

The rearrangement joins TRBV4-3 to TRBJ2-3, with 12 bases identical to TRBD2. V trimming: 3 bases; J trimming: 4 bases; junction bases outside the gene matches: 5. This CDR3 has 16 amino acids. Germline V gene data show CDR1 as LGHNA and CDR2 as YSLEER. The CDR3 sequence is CASSQELAGGADTQYF. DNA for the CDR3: TGCGCCAGCAGCCAGGAACTAGCGGGGGGCGCAGATACGCAGTATTTT.

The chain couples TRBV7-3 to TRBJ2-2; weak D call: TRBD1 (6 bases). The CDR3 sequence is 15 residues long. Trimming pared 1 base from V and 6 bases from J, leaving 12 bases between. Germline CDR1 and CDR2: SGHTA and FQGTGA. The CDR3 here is CASSLIAGASGELFF. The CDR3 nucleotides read TGTGCCAGCAGCTTAATCGCAGGGGCGTCCGGGGAGCTGTTTTTT.

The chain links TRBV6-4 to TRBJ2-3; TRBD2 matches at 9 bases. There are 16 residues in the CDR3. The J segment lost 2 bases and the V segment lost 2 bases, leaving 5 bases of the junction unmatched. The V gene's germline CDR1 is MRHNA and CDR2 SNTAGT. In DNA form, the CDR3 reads TGTGCCAGCAGTGACGAGGCGGGGGGGTTCACAGATACGCAGTATTTT. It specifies CASSDEAGGFTDTQYF.

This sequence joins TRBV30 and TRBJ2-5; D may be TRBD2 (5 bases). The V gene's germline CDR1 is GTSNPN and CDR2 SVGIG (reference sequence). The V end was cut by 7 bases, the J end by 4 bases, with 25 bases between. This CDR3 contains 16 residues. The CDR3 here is CALESGYRGRGETQYF. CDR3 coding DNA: TGTGCCTTGGAAAGTGGCTATCGGGGAAGAGGAGAGACCCAGTACTTC.

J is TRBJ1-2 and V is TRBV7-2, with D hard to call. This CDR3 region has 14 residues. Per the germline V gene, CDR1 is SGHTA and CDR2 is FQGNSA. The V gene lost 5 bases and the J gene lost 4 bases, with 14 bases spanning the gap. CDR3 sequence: CASSQLGSPYGYTF. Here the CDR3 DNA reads TGTGCCAGCAGCCAACTCGGGTCGCCCTATGGCTACACCTTC.

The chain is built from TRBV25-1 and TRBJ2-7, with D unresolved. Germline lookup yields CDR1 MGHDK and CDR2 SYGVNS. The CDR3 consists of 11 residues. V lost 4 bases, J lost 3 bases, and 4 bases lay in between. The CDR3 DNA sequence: TGTGCCAGCAGTGCCTACTACGAGCAGTACTTC. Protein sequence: CASSAYYEQYF.

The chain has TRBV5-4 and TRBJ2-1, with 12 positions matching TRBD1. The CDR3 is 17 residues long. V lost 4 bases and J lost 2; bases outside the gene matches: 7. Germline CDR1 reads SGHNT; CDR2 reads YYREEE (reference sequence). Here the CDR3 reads CASSQGQGATTYNEQFF. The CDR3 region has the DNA TGTGCCAGCAGCCAGGGACAGGGGGCAACAACCTACAATGAGCAGTTCTTC.

This chain's CDR3 is CASSEFRGASQETQYF. In DNA, the CDR3 is TGTGCCAGCAGTGAATTCCGCGGGGCCTCCCAAGAGACCCAGTACTTC. The chain uses TRBV6-1 and TRBJ2-5; D may be TRBD2 (6 bases). Germline assignment: CDR1 MNHNS and CDR2 SASEGT. The germline V and J ends were trimmed by 2 bases and 1 base, with 14 bases remaining between them. The CDR3 sequence is 16 residues long.

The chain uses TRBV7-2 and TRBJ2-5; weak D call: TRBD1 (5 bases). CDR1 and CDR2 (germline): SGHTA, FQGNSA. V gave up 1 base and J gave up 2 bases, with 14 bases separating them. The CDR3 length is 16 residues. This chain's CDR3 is CASSLEKVRAQETQYF. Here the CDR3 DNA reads TGTGCCAGCAGCTTAGAGAAGGTCAGGGCGCAAGAGACCCAGTACTTC.

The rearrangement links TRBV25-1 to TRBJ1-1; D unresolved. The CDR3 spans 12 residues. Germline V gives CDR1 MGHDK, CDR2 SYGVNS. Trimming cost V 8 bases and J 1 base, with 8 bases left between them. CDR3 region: CASREQNTEAFF. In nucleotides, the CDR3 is TGTGCCAGCCGGGAACAGAACACTGAAGCTTTCTTT.

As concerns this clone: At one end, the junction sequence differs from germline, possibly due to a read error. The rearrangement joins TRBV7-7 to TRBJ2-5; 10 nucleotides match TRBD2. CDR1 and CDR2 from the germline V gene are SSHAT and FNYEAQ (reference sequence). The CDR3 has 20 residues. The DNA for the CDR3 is TGTGCTAGCAGCTTAGTCGAAGTCTCTAGCGGGGGTTCCCTCCAAGAGACCCAGTACTTC. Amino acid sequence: CASSLVEVSSGGSLQETQYF.

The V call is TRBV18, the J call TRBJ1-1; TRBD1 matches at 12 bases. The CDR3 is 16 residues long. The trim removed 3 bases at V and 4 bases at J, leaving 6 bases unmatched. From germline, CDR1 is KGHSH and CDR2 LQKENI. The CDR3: CASSPLPGQGATEAFF. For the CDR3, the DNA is TGTGCCAGCTCACCTCTACCGGGACAGGGGGCCACTGAAGCTTTCTTT.

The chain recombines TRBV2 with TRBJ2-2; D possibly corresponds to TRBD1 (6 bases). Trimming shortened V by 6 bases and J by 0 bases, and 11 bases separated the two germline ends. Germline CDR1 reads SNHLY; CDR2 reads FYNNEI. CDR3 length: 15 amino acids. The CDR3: CASSGTRTNTGELFF. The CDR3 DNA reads TGTGCCAGCAGCGGGACACGCACGAACACCGGGGAGCTGTTTTTT.

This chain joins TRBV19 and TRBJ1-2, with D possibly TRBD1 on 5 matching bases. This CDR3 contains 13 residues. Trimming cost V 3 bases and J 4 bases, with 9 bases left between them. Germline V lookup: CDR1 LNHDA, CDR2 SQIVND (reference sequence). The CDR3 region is CASSMGGSYGYTF. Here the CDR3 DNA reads TGTGCCAGTAGTATGGGGGGTAGCTATGGCTACACCTTC.